The T cell receptor (beta chain) described here comes from a study of T cells in narcolepsy (dated by TCRdb to about 2018). Regarding the complete study: Patients with narcolepsy type 1 or type 2 (NT1, NT2) were enrolled in the study together with healthy control donors. The study sought autoreactive T cells targeting hypocretin neuron self-antigens (hypocretin, TRIB2) in narcolepsy patients, using TCR Vbeta sequencing to track clonotypes in blood and CSF. The paper as a whole reports these results and caveats: No sequences matching autoreactive T cell clones were present in some of the blood memory CD4+ repertoires from patients and controls. In plots comparing CSF and blood CD4+ T cell clonotypes from the same patient, HCRT-specific and TRIB2-specific autoreactive clonotypes were highlighted. Autoreactive clonotypes were reported to be detected serially in the blood of the same patients and of different patients, but not in the blood of healthy controls. Patients and controls had similar numbers of sequenced blood memory CD4+ clonotypes, with averages of approximately 40,000 in patients and some 36,000 in controls.

V was cut back by 0 bases and J by 1 base, leaving a gap of 8 bases between them. The germline V gene provides CDR1 SGHRS and CDR2 YFSETQ. The CDR3 spans 16 residues, from the cysteine through the phenylalanine. The retained sequence is limited to the CDR3, 48 bases, with the frame set at the first base. To prepare the library, the immunoSEQ multiplex PCR assay was applied. TCRdb mirrors the immuneACCESS table, restricted to in-frame sequences. Some clones are absent from its copies; in checked studies, under half trace to an unresolved V gene, and the reason for the others is unknown. The sample table records approximately 22,000 clones; 60% to 75% of these occur just once. The ten largest clones represent 12% of the sample. For TCR Vbeta sequencing, memory CD4+ T cells were sorted ex vivo from the peripheral blood of both healthy controls and narcolepsy patients. In regard to this clone: It has no known antigen specificity. Per-base qualities were not stored, and no clone one base away is much larger.

The sequence was obtained from a human donor in good health. The receptor chain draws on TRBV5-1 and TRBJ2-6, with the D gene not confidently named. The sample was memory (CD45RA-) CD4+ T cells from blood. The cell subset or site tag for this specimen amounts to: memory T cells sorted ex vivo from peripheral blood. The CDR3 protein is CASSLEFGSGANVLTF. The DNA is TGCGCCAGCAGCTTGGAATTTGGATCTGGGGCCAACGTCCTGACTTTC.